The T cell receptor beta chain described here comes from a study of blood T cell repertoires in COVID-19. Study at large: Spain, Italy and the United States supplied samples that represented acute and convalescent COVID-19. Sample material is recorded as cDNA or gDNA derived from T cells, B-cell-depleted T cells, or PBMCs.

Germline CDR1 is LNHDA and CDR2 is SQIVND (reference sequence). The CDR3 runs to 15 residues. V was clipped by 1 base and J by 4 bases, with 13 bases between them. Repertoires were generated with immunoSEQ multiplex PCR, while TCRdb's copy carries only in-frame clones and drops some. The data show roughly 58,000 clones, less than 85% seen once. The chain employs TRBV19 and TRBJ1-2, with no clear D. Sequencing was done on a sample of peripheral blood. This sequence was found in a man in his 70s with active COVID-19. As DNA, the CDR3 is TGTGCCAGTAGTATAGGAGGAGGGTGGAGCTATGGCTACACCTTC. Translation gives CASSIGGGWSYGYTF.